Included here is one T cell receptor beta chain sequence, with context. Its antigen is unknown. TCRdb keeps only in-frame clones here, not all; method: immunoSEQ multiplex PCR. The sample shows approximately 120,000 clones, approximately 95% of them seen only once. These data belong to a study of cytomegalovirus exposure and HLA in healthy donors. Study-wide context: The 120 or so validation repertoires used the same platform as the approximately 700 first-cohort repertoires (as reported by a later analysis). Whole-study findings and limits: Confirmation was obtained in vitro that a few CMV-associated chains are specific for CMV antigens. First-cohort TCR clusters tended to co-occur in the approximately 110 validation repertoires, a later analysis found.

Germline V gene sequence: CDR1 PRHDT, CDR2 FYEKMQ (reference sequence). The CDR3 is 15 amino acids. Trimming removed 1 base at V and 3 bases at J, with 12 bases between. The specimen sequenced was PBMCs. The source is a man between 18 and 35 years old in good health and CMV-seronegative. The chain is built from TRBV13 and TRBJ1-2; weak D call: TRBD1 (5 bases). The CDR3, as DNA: TGTGCCAGCAGCTTAGTAGCAGGGCCTTACTATGGCTACACCTTC. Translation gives CASSLVAGPYYGYTF.